One sample yielded the 20 T cell receptor beta chains listed below, sequenced in a study of shared clonotypes between healthy human individuals. Only in-frame clones appear in the TCRdb table, and some are missing; sequencing was by immunoSEQ multiplex PCR. The profile shows about a million clones, 70% to 80% of them singletons. Sequencing was performed on memory CD4+ T cells from PBMCs. As to subset: CD45RA-negative fraction. Receptors were obtained from a man younger than 30 in good health. Some clones in this sample may be carry-over from other donors' samples.

This rearrangement joins TRBV11-2 to TRBJ2-4; maybe TRBD1 (6 bases). Trimming removed 5 bases from V and 7 bases from J, with 18 bases in between. CDR3 length: 15 amino acids. CDR1 and CDR2 from the germline V gene are SGHAT and FQNNGV. CDR3 coding DNA: TGTGCCAGCAGCCCGCTACAGGGTACATCGAACATTCAGTACTTC. It translates to CASSPLQGTSNIQYF. Variable domain in full (rest from reference TRBV11-2 and TRBJ2-4): EAGVAQSPRYKIIEKRQSVAFWCNPISGHATLYWYQQILGQGPKLLIQFQNNGVVDDSQLPKDRFSAERLKGVDSTLKIQPAKLEDSAVYLCASSPLQGTSNIQYFGAGTRLSVL.

The table lists this clone with a count of one. This chain joins TRBV5-8 and TRBJ2-1; D is unresolved. CDR3 size: 14 residues. In germline, CDR1 is SGHTS, CDR2 YDEGEE. V was trimmed by 4 bases and J by 0 bases, leaving 8 bases between them. The CDR3 DNA reads TGTGCCAGCAGCCGTCCGAGCTCCTACAATGAGCAGTTCTTC. As protein: CASSRPSSYNEQFF.

The rearrangement links TRBV6-1 to TRBJ2-3, with D perhaps TRBD2 (6 bases). CDR3 length: 14 residues. Per germline, CDR1 MNHNS and CDR2 SASEGT. Trimming removed 6 bases at V and 0 bases at J, with 10 bases between. DNA of the CDR3: TGTGCCAGCAGAACCGGGACTAGCACAGATACGCAGTATTTT. Translating it yields CASRTGTSTDTQYF.

This clone was detected only once. The chain links TRBV10-2 to TRBJ1-1, with TRBD1 matching 9 bases. J was trimmed by 6 bases and V by 6 bases; bases with no gene match: 5. This CDR3 has 13 residues. CDR1 and CDR2 (germline): WSHSY, SAAADI. CDR3 in amino acids: CASSATGGAEAFF. The CDR3, as DNA: TGCGCCAGCAGCGCGACAGGGGGAGCTGAAGCTTTCTTT.

This rearrangement joins TRBV10-2 to TRBJ1-1; D uncertain. Per germline, CDR1 WSHSY and CDR2 SAAADI. V was pared by 4 bases and J by 4 bases, with 16 bases between. This CDR3 has 15 amino acids. The CDR3 bases are TGCGCCAGCAGTGGGCCCCAGGCCGCAGGCACTGAAGCTTTCTTT. Encoded protein: CASSGPQAAGTEAFF.

Points on this clone: As the CDR3 is not closed by the conserved phenylalanine or tryptophan, this likely results from a read error. Because the CDR3's place on the DNA is in doubt, the DNA is left out and the CDR3 is given as listed by TCRdb. This rearrangement joins TRBV11-3 to TRBJ2-3. CDR1 SGHNT and CDR2 YENEEA come from the germline V gene. The CDR3 has 8 amino acids, counting both end residues. CDR3 sequence reads: CASSLGID.

This chain links TRBV15 with TRBJ2-1; 10 positions match TRBD2. The CDR3 sequence is 14 residues long. The trim removed 11 bases at V and 11 bases at J, leaving 15 bases unmatched. The germline gives CDR1 LNHNV, CDR2 YYDKDF (reference sequence). The CDR3: CARSGGLADMKQFF. CDR3 DNA: TGTGCCCGAAGCGGTGGACTAGCGGATATGAAGCAGTTCTTC.

This sequence joins TRBV10-3 and TRBJ2-1; TRBD2 is a possible D gene (7 bases). This CDR3 contains 16 residues. Germline V lookup: CDR1 ENHRY, CDR2 SYGVKD. Trimming took 10 bases from V and 12 from J, leaving 31 bases between them. Written as DNA, the CDR3 is TGTGCCACCCGGCCTTCGGGGGGCGGGGCTGTTCTAGGGCAGTTCTTC. It codes for CATRPSGGGAVLGQFF.

J is TRBJ2-5 and V is TRBV7-3; TRBD1 might be the D (6 bases). In germline, CDR1 is SGHTA, CDR2 FQGTGA. The CDR3 is 14 residues long. V lost 4 bases to trimming and J lost 9 bases, with 18 bases between them. CDR3 amino acids: CASSYLSTGVPQYF. CDR3 sequence (DNA): TGTGCCAGCAGCTACCTCTCGACAGGAGTCCCCCAGTACTTC.

The chain couples TRBV7-2 to TRBJ1-5, with 7 bases fitting TRBD1. Germline V gene lookup returns CDR1 SGHTA and CDR2 FQGNSA. Trimming removed 3 bases from V and 2 bases from J; junction bases left unmatched: 10. The CDR3 covers 17 residues. This CDR3 is CASSLGTRQGGNQPQHF. As DNA, the CDR3 is TGTGCCAGCAGCTTGGGGACACGTCAGGGGGGCAATCAGCCCCAGCATTTT.

The gene calls are TRBV28 and TRBJ1-1; D remains ambiguous. This CDR3 is built from 14 residues. Looked up from germline, CDR1 is MDHEN and CDR2 is SYDVKM. With 2 bases removed from V and 10 bases from J, the gap between germline ends came to 17 bases. The CDR3 loop reads CASSLISLTSGAFF. The CDR3, as DNA: TGTGCCAGCAGTTTAATTTCTTTGACCTCGGGAGCTTTCTTT.

This clone showed up just once. The chain recombines TRBV7-2 with TRBJ2-1; 7 bases are a match to TRBD2. CDR1 is SGHTA, CDR2 FQGNSA, per germline. This CDR3 comprises 14 residues. The junction had 12 bases not matched to a gene; V was cut back by 8 bases and J by 8 bases. The CDR3 DNA is TGTGCCAGCGCGTCGTCACTAGCGTTAGATGAGCAGTTCTTC. This sequence encodes CASASSLALDEQFF.

The rearrangement joins TRBV29-1 to TRBJ2-7, with 9 bases matching TRBD2. Germline V gene lookup returns CDR1 SQVTM and CDR2 ANQGSEA. The length of the CDR3 is 15 residues. With V trimmed by 4 bases and J by 1 base, 8 bases remained unmatched. The CDR3 here is CSVAPRLAGSYEQYF. CDR3 nucleotide sequence: TGCAGCGTTGCCCCCCGGCTAGCGGGATCCTACGAGCAGTACTTC.

About this clone itself: The sample carries other DNA sequences with the same CDR3. The J gene is TRBJ2-7, the V gene TRBV9, with 11 bases that match TRBD1. The V and J ends lost 5 bases and 2 bases, in that order; junction bases with no gene match: 3. This CDR3 region has 14 residues. The germline CDR1 and CDR2 sequences are SGDLS and YYNGEE. As DNA, the CDR3 is TGTGCCAGCAGTCCGGGACAGGGGGCCTACGAGCAGTACTTC. It specifies CASSPGQGAYEQYF.

The count of this clone is one. This chain connects TRBV21-1 to TRBJ2-3; the table's D gene call, TRBD2, was not cross checked with the DNA. TRBV21-1 corresponds to a pseudogene. This CDR3 contains 16 residues. The chain's CDR3 is CASSTTGTPVGDTQYF. DNA of the CDR3: TGTGCCAGCAGCACAACCGGGACTCCAGTGGGAGATACGCAGTATTTT.

This chain connects TRBV18 to TRBJ1-4, with D unresolved. CDR1 is KGHSH, CDR2 LQKENI, per germline. This CDR3 contains 15 residues. Between the trimmed V and J ends, which lost 2 bases and 8 bases, there was a span of 15 bases. This chain's CDR3 is CASSPGLSVAEKLFF. CDR3 in DNA: TGTGCCAGCTCACCAGGGTTGAGTGTCGCAGAAAAACTGTTTTTT.

The chain recombines TRBV10-3 with TRBJ1-2, with D tentatively TRBD1 (5 bases). Trimming removed 6 bases at V and 13 bases at J, with 21 bases between. CDR1 and CDR2 (germline): ENHRY, SYGVKD. This CDR3 comprises 13 residues. CDR3 nucleotide sequence: TGTGCCATCAGGGAGCTAGATAGACAGAGGGGCACCTTC. Translation gives CAIRELDRQRGTF.

The J gene is TRBJ2-2, the V gene TRBV5-1; tentatively, D is TRBD2 (5 bases). Per germline, CDR1 SGHRS and CDR2 YFSETQ. Trimming took 3 bases from V and 8 from J, leaving 8 bases between them. There are 12 residues in the CDR3. The CDR3 region has the DNA TGCGCCAGCAGCTCCGGGGAGGGGGAGCTGTTTTTT. Its protein product is CASSSGEGELFF.

This sequence joins TRBV5-1 and TRBJ2-5; D remains ambiguous. V lost 0 bases and J lost 5, with 11 bases in between. Germline V gives CDR1 SGHRS, CDR2 YFSETQ. The CDR3 is made up of 14 amino acids. The CDR3 DNA reads as TGCGCCAGCAGCTTGGGGGAAGCCCGGGAGACCCAGTACTTC. Translation gives CASSLGEARETQYF.

This rearrangement joins TRBV25-1 to TRBJ2-1, with no clear D. The CDR3 has 17 amino acids. Germline assignment: CDR1 MGHDK and CDR2 SYGVNS. V lost 1 base and J 5 bases, leaving 18 bases between the germline ends. CDR3 sequence: CASSESILQWANNEQFF. As DNA, the CDR3 is TGTGCCAGCAGTGAATCCATCTTACAGTGGGCAAACAATGAGCAGTTCTTC.